One and the same sample provided the 9 T cell receptor beta chains below, sequenced in a study of cytotoxic CD8 clonotypes in ibrutinib-treated CLL. Repertoires were generated with immunoSEQ multiplex PCR, while TCRdb's copy carries only in-frame clones and drops some. The table shows roughly 150,000 clones, with around 80% occurring only once. Sequenced here: PBMCs, sampled after 24 months of ibrutinib treatment. The origin of the receptors is a human donor with chronic lymphocytic leukemia.

This sequence joins TRBV5-6 and TRBJ1-1; no reliable D call. The V end was cut by 1 base, the J end by 3 bases, with 4 bases between. CDR1 SGHDT and CDR2 YYEEEE come from the germline V gene. The CDR3 loop spans 12 amino acids. The CDR3 protein is CASSLFYTEAFF. Written as DNA, the CDR3 is TGTGCCAGCAGCTTGTTTTACACTGAAGCTTTCTTT.

The gene calls are TRBV7-3 and TRBJ2-1, with 11 bases aligning to TRBD2. The ends lost 6 bases at V and 8 bases at J; junction bases unmatched: 12. From germline, CDR1 is SGHTA and CDR2 FQGTGA. The length of the CDR3 is 16 residues. The CDR3 here is CASSPGGTSGRYEQFF. As DNA, the CDR3 is TGTGCCAGCAGTCCTGGGGGTACTAGCGGGAGATATGAGCAGTTCTTC.

For the CDR3, the DNA is TGTGCCAGCAGCGCCCAGGGTAATCAGCCCCAGCATTTT. Translated, it gives CASSAQGNQPQHF. This chain joins TRBV7-2 and TRBJ1-5, with a possible D match to TRBD1 (5 bases). Germline V gives CDR1 SGHTA, CDR2 FQGNSA. V was trimmed by 5 bases and J by 4 bases, leaving 9 bases between them. CDR3 length equals 13 residues.

This clone was detected a few times. The chain recombines TRBV28 with TRBJ1-1; D gene ambiguous. The germline V and J ends were trimmed by 5 bases and 5 bases, with 15 bases remaining between them. In germline, CDR1 is MDHEN, CDR2 SYDVKM. The CDR3 has 14 amino acids. CDR3 residues: CASSLNQGRTEAFF. CDR3 bases: TGTGCCAGCAGTCTAAACCAAGGGCGAACTGAAGCTTTCTTT.

J is TRBJ1-5 and V is TRBV7-2; 8 bases map to TRBD1. Trimming took 2 bases from V and 6 from J; bases not matched to a gene: 6. There are 15 residues in the CDR3. Germline V gives CDR1 SGHTA, CDR2 FQGNSA. The CDR3, as DNA: TGTGCCAGCAGCTTAAATCAGGGGGCGGTTCAGCCCCAGCATTTT. Translating it yields CASSLNQGAVQPQHF.

The rearrangement uses TRBV2 and TRBJ2-1, with D uncertain. This CDR3 is 15 amino acids long. The germline gives CDR1 SNHLY, CDR2 FYNNEI. V lost 6 bases, J lost 1 base, and 13 bases lay in between. Written as DNA, the CDR3 is TGTGCCAGCAGCAGGCGATCGCAATCCTACAATGAGCAGTTCTTC. Amino acids: CASSRRSQSYNEQFF.

DNA for the CDR3: TGTGCCAGCAGCTTACCACAGGGACCCTACGAGCAGTACTTC. It translates to CASSLPQGPYEQYF. The chain recombines TRBV7-9 with TRBJ2-7; a possible D gene is TRBD1 (6 bases). The germline V gene encodes CDR1 SEHNR and CDR2 FQNEAQ (reference sequence). This CDR3 is 14 amino acids long. Trimming cost V 2 bases and J 2 bases, with 10 bases left between them. Full variable domain (remainder filled in from reference TRBV7-9 and TRBJ2-7): DTGVSQNPRHKITKRGQNVTFRCDPISEHNRLYWYRQTLGQGPEFLTYFQNEAQLEKSRLLSDRFSAERPKGSFSTLEIQRTEQGDSAMYLCASSLPQGPYEQYFGPGTRLTVT.

The V and J genes are TRBV27 and TRBJ2-7, with unresolved D. V shed 4 bases and J shed 0 bases, with 4 bases lying between them. The CDR3 runs 12 residues. Germline V gene lookup returns CDR1 MNHEY and CDR2 SMNVEV (reference sequence). The CDR3 is CASSSSSYEQYF. As DNA, the CDR3 is TGTGCCAGCAGTTCCTCCTCCTACGAGCAGTACTTC.

V is TRBV7-3 and J is TRBJ2-2; D gene ambiguous. The CDR3 runs to 14 residues. V was pared by 5 bases and J by 2 bases, with 9 bases between. Germline values: CDR1 SGHTA, CDR2 FQGTGA. This chain's CDR3 is CASSVGPNTGELFF. Here the CDR3 DNA reads TGTGCCAGCAGCGTGGGCCCTAACACCGGGGAGCTGTTTTTT.